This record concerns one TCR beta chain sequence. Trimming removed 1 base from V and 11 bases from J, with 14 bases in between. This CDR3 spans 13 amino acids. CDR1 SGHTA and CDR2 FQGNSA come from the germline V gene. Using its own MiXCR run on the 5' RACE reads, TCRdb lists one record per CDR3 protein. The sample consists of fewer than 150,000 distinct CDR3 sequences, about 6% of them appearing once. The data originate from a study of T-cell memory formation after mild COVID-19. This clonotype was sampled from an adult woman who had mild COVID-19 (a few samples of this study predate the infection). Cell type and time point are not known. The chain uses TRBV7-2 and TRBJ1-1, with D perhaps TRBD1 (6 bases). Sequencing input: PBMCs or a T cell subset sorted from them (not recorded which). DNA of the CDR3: TGTGCCAGCAGCTTAGGTGGGGGCGCAGCGGCTTTCTTT. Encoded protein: CASSLGGGAAAFF.